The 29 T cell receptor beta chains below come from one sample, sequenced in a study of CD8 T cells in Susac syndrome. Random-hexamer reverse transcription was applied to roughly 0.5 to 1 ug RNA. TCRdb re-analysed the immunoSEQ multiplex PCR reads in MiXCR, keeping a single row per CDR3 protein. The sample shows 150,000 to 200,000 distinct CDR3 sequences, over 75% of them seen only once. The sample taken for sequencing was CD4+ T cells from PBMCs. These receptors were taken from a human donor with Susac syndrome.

The CDR3 bases are TGTGCCAGCAGCCAACAGGGGGCTTTTGGCTACACCTTC. This encodes CASSQQGAFGYTF. The V call is TRBV3-1, the J call TRBJ1-2; 8 bases match TRBD1. V dropped 2 bases and J dropped 7; count of bases not matched to a gene: 3. The germline V gene encodes CDR1 LGHDT and CDR2 YNNKEL (reference sequence). The CDR3 has 13 residues.

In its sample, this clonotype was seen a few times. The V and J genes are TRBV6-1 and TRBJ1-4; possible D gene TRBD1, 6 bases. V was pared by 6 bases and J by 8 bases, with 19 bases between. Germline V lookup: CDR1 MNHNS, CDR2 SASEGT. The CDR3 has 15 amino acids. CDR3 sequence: CASSILGGENEKLFF. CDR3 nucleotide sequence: TGTGCCAGCAGCATCTTAGGGGGAGAAAACGAAAAACTGTTTTTT.

CDR3 DNA: TGCGCCACGCTGACAGGGGGAGATGTGTATGGCAAAAACATTCAGTACTTC. Translating gives CATLTGGDVYGKNIQYF. The chain recombines TRBV5-1 with TRBJ2-4; 9 bases line up with TRBD1. V lost 9 bases to trimming and J lost 3 bases; unmatched junction nucleotides: 16. CDR1 is SGHRS, CDR2 YFSETQ, per germline. This CDR3 comprises 17 residues.

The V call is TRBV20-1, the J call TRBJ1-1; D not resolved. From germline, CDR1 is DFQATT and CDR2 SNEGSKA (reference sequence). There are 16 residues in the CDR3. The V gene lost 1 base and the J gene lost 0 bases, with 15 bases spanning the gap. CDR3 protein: CSARGPRPGVNTEAFF. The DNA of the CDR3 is TGCAGTGCTAGAGGGCCGAGACCCGGGGTGAACACTGAAGCTTTCTTT.

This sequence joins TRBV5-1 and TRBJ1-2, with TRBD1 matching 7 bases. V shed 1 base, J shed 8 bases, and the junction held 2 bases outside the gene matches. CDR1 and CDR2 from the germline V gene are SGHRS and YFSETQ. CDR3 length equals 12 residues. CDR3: CASSLTGAGYTF. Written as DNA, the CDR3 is TGCGCCAGCAGCTTGACAGGGGCCGGCTACACCTTC. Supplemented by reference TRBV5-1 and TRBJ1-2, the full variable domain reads KAGVTQTPRYLIKTRGQQVTLSCSPISGHRSVSWYQQTPGQGLQFLFEYFSETQRNKGNFPGRFSGRQFSNSRSEMNVSTLELGDSALYLCASSLTGAGYTFGSGTRLTVV.

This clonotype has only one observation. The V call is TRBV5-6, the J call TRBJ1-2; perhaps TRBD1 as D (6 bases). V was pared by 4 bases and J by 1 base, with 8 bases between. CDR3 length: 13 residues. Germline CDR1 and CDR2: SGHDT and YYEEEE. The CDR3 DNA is TGTGCCAGCAGCCCCAGGGGTAACTATGGCTACACCTTC. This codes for CASSPRGNYGYTF.

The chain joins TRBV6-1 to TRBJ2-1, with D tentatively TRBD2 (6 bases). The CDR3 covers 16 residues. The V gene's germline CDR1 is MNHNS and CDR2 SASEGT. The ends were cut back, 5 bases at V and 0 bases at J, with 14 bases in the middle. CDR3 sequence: CASSPLGGSSYNEQFF. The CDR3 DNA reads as TGTGCCAGCAGTCCCTTGGGGGGAAGCTCCTACAATGAGCAGTTCTTC.

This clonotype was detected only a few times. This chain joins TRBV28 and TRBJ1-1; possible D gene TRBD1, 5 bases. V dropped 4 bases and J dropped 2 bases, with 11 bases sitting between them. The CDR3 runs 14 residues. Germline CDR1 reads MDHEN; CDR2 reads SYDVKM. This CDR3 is CASSSGQGNTEAFF. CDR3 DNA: TGTGCCAGCAGTTCCGGCCAGGGTAACACTGAAGCTTTCTTT.

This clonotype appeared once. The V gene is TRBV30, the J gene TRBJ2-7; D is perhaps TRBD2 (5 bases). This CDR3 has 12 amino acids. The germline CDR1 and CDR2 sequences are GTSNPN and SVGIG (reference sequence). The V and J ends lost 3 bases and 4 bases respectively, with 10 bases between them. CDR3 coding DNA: TGTGCCTGGAGCGTTAGCGAGTACGAGCAGTACTTC. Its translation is CAWSVSEYEQYF.

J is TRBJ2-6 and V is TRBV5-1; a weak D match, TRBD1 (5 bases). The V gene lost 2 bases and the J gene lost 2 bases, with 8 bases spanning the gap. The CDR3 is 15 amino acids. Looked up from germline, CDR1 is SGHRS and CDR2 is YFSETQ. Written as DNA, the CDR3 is TGCGCCAGCAGCTTCCAGGGTCCTGGGGCCAACGTCCTGACTTTC. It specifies CASSFQGPGANVLTF. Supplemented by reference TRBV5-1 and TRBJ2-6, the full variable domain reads KAGVTQTPRYLIKTRGQQVTLSCSPISGHRSVSWYQQTPGQGLQFLFEYFSETQRNKGNFPGRFSGRQFSNSRSEMNVSTLELGDSALYLCASSFQGPGANVLTFGAGSRLTVL.

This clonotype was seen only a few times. The CDR3 loop reads CASSQGEPPYEQYF. The DNA for the CDR3 is TGTGCCAGCAGTCAGGGGGAGCCCCCCTACGAGCAGTACTTC. The chain recombines TRBV3-1 with TRBJ2-7; TRBD1 agrees at 7 bases. The CDR3 covers 14 residues. Germline V gene data show CDR1 as LGHDT and CDR2 as YNNKEL (reference sequence). V dropped 6 bases and J dropped 2; count of bases not matched to a gene: 7.

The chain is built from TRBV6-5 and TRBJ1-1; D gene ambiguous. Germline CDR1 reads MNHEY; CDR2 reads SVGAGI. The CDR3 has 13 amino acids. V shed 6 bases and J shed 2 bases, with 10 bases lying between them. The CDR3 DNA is TGTGCCAGCAGCCCTGGTATCAACACTGAAGCTTTCTTT. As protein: CASSPGINTEAFF.

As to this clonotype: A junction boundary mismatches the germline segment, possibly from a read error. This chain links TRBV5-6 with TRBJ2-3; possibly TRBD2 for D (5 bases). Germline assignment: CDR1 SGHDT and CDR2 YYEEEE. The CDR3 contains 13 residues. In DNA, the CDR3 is TGTACCAGCAGCTTGGAGGCCACAGATACGCAGTATTTT. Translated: CTSSLEATDTQYF.

Written as DNA, the CDR3 is TGTGCCAGCAGCCAACCCTCCGGGGACGGCTACACCTTC. It translates to CASSQPSGDGYTF. The rearrangement uses TRBV7-9 and TRBJ1-2; possibly TRBD1 for D (5 bases). CDR1 is SEHNR, CDR2 FQNEAQ, per germline (reference sequence). V lost 5 bases, J lost 8 bases, and 15 bases lay in between. The CDR3 runs to 13 residues. The whole variable domain, remainder taken from reference TRBV7-9 and TRBJ1-2, is DTGVSQNPRHKITKRGQNVTFRCDPISEHNRLYWYRQTLGQGPEFLTYFQNEAQLEKSRLLSDRFSAERPKGSFSTLEIQRTEQGDSAMYLCASSQPSGDGYTFGSGTRLTVV.

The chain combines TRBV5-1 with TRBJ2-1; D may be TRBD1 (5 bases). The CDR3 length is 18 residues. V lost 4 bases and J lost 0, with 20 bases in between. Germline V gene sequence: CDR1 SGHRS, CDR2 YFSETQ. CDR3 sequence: CASSAQSGQRSSYNEQFF. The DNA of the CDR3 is TGCGCCAGCAGCGCACAAAGTGGACAAAGAAGCTCCTACAATGAGCAGTTCTTC.

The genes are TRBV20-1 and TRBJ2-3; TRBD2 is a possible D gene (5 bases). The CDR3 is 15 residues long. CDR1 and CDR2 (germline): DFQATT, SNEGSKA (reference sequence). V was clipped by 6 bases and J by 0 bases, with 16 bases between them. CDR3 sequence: CSAPGVTASTDTQYF. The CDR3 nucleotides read TGCAGTGCCCCCGGGGTTACAGCTAGCACAGATACGCAGTATTTT.

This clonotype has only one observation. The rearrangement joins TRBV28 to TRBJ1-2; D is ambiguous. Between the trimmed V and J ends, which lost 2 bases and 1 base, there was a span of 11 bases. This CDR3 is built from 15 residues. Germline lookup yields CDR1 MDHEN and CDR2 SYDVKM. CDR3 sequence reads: CASSLSISLNYGYTF. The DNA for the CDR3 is TGTGCCAGCAGTTTAAGCATCAGCCTTAACTATGGCTACACCTTC.

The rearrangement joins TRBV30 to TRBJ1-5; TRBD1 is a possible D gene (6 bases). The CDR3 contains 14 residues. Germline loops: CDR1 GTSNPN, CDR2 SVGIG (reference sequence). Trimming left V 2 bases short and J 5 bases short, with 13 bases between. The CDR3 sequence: CAWSLGQGYQPQHF. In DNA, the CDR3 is TGTGCCTGGAGTTTGGGGCAGGGGTATCAGCCCCAGCATTTT.

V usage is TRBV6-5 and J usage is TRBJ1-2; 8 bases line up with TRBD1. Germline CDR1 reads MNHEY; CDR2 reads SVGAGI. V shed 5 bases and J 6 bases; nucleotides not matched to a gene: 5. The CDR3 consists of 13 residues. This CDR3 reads CASSPNRGDGYTF. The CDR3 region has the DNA TGTGCCAGCAGTCCAAACAGGGGGGATGGCTACACCTTC.

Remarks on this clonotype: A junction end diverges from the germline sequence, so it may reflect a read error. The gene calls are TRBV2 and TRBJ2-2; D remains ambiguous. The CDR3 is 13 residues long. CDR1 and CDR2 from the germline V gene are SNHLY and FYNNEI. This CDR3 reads CASSQGNAGELFF. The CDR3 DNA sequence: TGTGCCAGCAGCCAAGGGAACGCCGGGGAGCTGTTTTTT.

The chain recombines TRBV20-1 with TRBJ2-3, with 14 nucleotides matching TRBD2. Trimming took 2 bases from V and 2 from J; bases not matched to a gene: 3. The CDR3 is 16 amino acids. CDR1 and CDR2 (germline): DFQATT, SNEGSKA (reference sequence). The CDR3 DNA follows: TGCAGTGCTAGAAGACTAGCGGGGGGGTACACAGATACGCAGTATTTT. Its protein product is CSARRLAGGYTDTQYF.

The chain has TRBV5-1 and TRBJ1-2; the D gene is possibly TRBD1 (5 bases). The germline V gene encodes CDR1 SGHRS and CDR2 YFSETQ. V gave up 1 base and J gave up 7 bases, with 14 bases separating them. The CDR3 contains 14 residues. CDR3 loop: CASSLLQEGGGYTF. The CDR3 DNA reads TGCGCCAGCAGCTTGCTACAGGAGGGTGGTGGCTACACCTTC.

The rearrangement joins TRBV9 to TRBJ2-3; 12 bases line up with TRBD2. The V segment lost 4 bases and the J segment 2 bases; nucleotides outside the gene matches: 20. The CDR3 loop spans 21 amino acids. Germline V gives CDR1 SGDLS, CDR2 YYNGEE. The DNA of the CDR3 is TGTGCCAGCAGCCCGCAAGGACTAGCGGGGAGGAGTCTTAGGGACACAGATACGCAGTATTTT. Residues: CASSPQGLAGRSLRDTDTQYF.

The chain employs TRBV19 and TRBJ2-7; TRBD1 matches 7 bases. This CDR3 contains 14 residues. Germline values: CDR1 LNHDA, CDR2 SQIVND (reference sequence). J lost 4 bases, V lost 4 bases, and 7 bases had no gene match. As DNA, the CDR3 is TGTGCCAGTAGTACGCCTGGACAGGCTTACGAGCAGTACTTC. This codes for CASSTPGQAYEQYF.

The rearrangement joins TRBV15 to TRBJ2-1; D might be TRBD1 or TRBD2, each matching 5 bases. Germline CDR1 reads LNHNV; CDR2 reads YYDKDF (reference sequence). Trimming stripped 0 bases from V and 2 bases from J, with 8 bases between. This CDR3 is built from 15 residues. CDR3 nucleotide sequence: TGTGCCACCAGCAGAGAGGGGGAAGCCTACAATGAGCAGTTCTTC. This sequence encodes CATSREGEAYNEQFF.

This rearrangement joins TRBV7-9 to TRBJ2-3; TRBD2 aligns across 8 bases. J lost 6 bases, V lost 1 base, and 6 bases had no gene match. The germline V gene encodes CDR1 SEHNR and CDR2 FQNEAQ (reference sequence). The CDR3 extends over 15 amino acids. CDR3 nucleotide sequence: TGTGCCAGCAGCTTAGTGAGCGGGAGATCTGATACGCAGTATTTT. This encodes CASSLVSGRSDTQYF. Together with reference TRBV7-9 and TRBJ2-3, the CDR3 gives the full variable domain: DTGVSQNPRHKITKRGQNVTFRCDPISEHNRLYWYRQTLGQGPEFLTYFQNEAQLEKSRLLSDRFSAERPKGSFSTLEIQRTEQGDSAMYLCASSLVSGRSDTQYFGPGTRLTVL.

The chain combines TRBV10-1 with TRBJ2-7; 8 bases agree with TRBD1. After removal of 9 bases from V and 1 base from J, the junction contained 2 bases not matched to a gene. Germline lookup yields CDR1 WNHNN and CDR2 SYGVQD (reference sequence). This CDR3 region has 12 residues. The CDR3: CASGQGSYEQYF. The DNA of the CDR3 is TGCGCCAGTGGACAGGGATCCTACGAGCAGTACTTC.

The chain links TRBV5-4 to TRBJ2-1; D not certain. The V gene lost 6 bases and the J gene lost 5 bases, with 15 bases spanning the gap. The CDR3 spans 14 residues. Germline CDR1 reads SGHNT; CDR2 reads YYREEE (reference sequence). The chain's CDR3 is CASNEAVAHNEQFF. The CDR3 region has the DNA TGTGCCAGCAACGAGGCGGTCGCCCACAATGAGCAGTTCTTC.

The CDR3 nucleotides are TGTGCCAGCAGTGCCTTGAGAGACGGGGAGCTGTTTTTT. Translation gives CASSALRDGELFF. The chain employs TRBV6-1 and TRBJ2-2; D is undetermined. Germline CDR1 reads MNHNS; CDR2 reads SASEGT. The CDR3 is 13 residues long. V was cut by 4 bases and J by 7 bases, with 10 bases left in between.